These 23 T cell receptor beta chains share one sample of origin, sequenced in a study of cytomegalovirus exposure and HLA in healthy donors. 60 Vbeta and 13 Jbeta primers were used in PCR. Sequenced by immunoSEQ multiplex PCR; TCRdb stores in-frame clones only, minus some. Of over 85,000 clones listed, around 73% are singletons. Sequences were obtained from PBMCs. These TCRs come from a man aged 35 to 55 in good health and CMV-seronegative.

This clone came up a few times. The V and J genes are TRBV2 and TRBJ1-4; 7 bases are a match to TRBD1. The CDR3 extends over 11 amino acids. The ends lost 10 bases at V and 8 bases at J; junction bases unmatched: 4. The germline CDR1 and CDR2 sequences are SNHLY and FYNNEI. CDR3 bases: TGTGCCACCGGACAGGACGAAAAACTGTTTTTT. Translating gives CATGQDEKLFF. The variable domain in full, completed from reference TRBV2 and TRBJ1-4, reads EPEVTQTPSHQVTQMGQEVILRCVPISNHLYFYWYRQILGQKVEFLVSFYNNEISEKSEIFDDQFSVERPDGSNFTLKIRSTKLEDSAMYFCATGQDEKLFFGSGTQLSVL.

The rearrangement links TRBV11-2 to TRBJ2-1; 7 bases align to TRBD2. This CDR3 is built from 15 residues. Trimming cost V 3 bases and J 3 bases; bases outside gene matches: 5. The V gene's germline CDR1 is SGHAT and CDR2 FQNNGV. The CDR3 nucleotides are TGTGCCAGCAGCTTGGTGGGAGGGAACTACAATGAGCAGTTCTTC. Translating gives CASSLVGGNYNEQFF.

Concerning this clone: Other DNA sequences in the same sample also yield this CDR3. The chain has TRBV25-1 and TRBJ2-7, with 7 bases identical to TRBD1. After removal of 9 bases from V and 6 bases from J, the junction contained 17 bases not matched to a gene. CDR1 and CDR2 from the germline V gene are MGHDK and SYGVNS. There are 15 residues in the CDR3. The DNA for the CDR3 is TGTGCCAGTAGACCTGCTGGCAGGGGGTCCGGCGAGCAGTACTTC. This encodes CASRPAGRGSGEQYF.

This chain joins TRBV25-1 and TRBJ2-1, with D possibly being TRBD2 (6 bases). The length of the CDR3 is 13 residues. Germline V lookup: CDR1 MGHDK, CDR2 SYGVNS. Trimming shortened V by 9 bases and J by 15 bases, and 24 bases separated the two germline ends. The CDR3 bases are TGTGCCAGTCACCCCCACGGGGGAGTCGGGCCGTTCTTC. Translating it yields CASHPHGGVGPFF.

CDR3 DNA: TGTGCCAGCAGCAGCTTACGGGGGAACCTGGATGAGCAGTTCTTC. Translation gives CASSSLRGNLDEQFF. The V and J genes are TRBV11-2 and TRBJ2-1; D might be TRBD2 (6 bases). Germline assignment: CDR1 SGHAT and CDR2 FQNNGV. V was cut by 5 bases and J by 8 bases, with 19 bases left in between. The CDR3 spans 15 residues.

The gene calls are TRBV19 and TRBJ2-1, with TRBD2 matching 11 bases. Trimming cost V 6 bases and J 6 bases; bases outside gene matches: 4. Germline V gene data show CDR1 as LNHDA and CDR2 as SQIVND (reference sequence). This CDR3 comprises 14 residues. The CDR3 protein is CASRTSGGGNEQFF. CDR3 nucleotide sequence: TGTGCCAGTAGAACTAGCGGGGGAGGCAATGAGCAGTTCTTC. The variable domain in full, with the rest retrieved from reference TRBV19 and TRBJ2-1, is DGGITQSPKYLFRKEGQNVTLSCEQNLNHDAMYWYRQDPGQGLRLIYYSQIVNDFQKGDIAEGYSVSREKKESFPLTVTSAQKNPTAFYLCASRTSGGGNEQFFGPGTRLTVL.

V and J are TRBV6-5 and TRBJ2-1; the D gene is possibly TRBD1 (5 bases). Trimming stripped 6 bases from V and 8 bases from J, with 17 bases between. In germline, CDR1 is MNHEY, CDR2 SVGAGI. This CDR3 is 14 amino acids long. CDR3 nucleotide sequence: TGTGCCAGCAGCCTACGGACACAGCTCCATGAGCAGTTCTTC. Translating it yields CASSLRTQLHEQFF.

The chain recombines TRBV29-1 with TRBJ2-1; TRBD2 agrees at 8 bases. The CDR3 sequence is 15 residues long. The germline gives CDR1 SQVTM, CDR2 ANQGSEA. J lost 0 bases, V lost 3 bases, and 4 bases had no gene match. The CDR3 is CSVDPAGGSYNEQFF. The CDR3 coding sequence is TGCAGCGTTGACCCCGCGGGGGGCTCCTACAATGAGCAGTTCTTC.

A few counts support this clone. This sequence joins TRBV30 and TRBJ1-3; D might be TRBD1 (6 bases). This CDR3 is 14 amino acids long. The germline gives CDR1 GTSNPN, CDR2 SVGIG (reference sequence). The V gene lost 5 bases and the J gene lost 4 bases, with 15 bases spanning the gap. The CDR3 nucleotides are TGTGCCTGGGATACAGGGATGGGCGGAAACACCATATATTTT. Translated: CAWDTGMGGNTIYF.

The gene calls are TRBV7-6 and TRBJ2-1; 9 nucleotides match TRBD2. V lost 1 base to trimming and J lost 5 bases; unmatched junction nucleotides: 6. This CDR3 is built from 16 residues. Germline values: CDR1 SGHVS, CDR2 FNYEAQ. The CDR3 loop is CASSLVPAGGNNEQFF. The CDR3, as DNA: TGTGCCAGCAGCTTAGTCCCAGCGGGAGGCAACAATGAGCAGTTCTTC.

V and J are TRBV7-9 and TRBJ1-2; weak D call: TRBD1 (6 bases). The CDR3 runs to 14 residues. The germline V and J ends were trimmed by 5 bases and 4 bases, with 14 bases remaining between them. From germline, CDR1 is SEHNR and CDR2 FQNEAQ (reference sequence). CDR3 sequence reads: CASSPTDRVYGYTF. The CDR3 coding sequence is TGTGCCAGCAGCCCGACGGACAGAGTCTATGGCTACACCTTC.

The sample holds one count of this clone. The DNA for the CDR3 is TGTGCCAGCTCACTTTCGGCGGACGAGCAGTACTTC. Its translation is CASSLSADEQYF. The chain is built from TRBV18 and TRBJ2-7; D uncertain. The CDR3 consists of 12 residues. Germline assignment: CDR1 KGHSH and CDR2 LQKENI. V gave up 4 bases and J gave up 5 bases, with 9 bases separating them. The full variable domain, in which reference TRBV18 and TRBJ2-7 provide the parts outside the CDR3, is NAGVMQNPRHLVRRRGQEARLRCSPMKGHSHVYWYRQLPEEGLKFMVYLQKENIIDESGMPKERFSAEFPKEGPSILRIQQVVRGDSAAYFCASSLSADEQYFGPGTRLTVT.

The chain joins TRBV2 to TRBJ2-7; D not resolved. Germline V gives CDR1 SNHLY, CDR2 FYNNEI. V lost 4 bases, J lost 2 bases, and 6 bases lay in between. This CDR3 contains 12 residues. The CDR3 DNA reads as TGTGCCAGCAGTGCGTCCGCCTACGAGCAGTACTTC. It specifies CASSASAYEQYF.

The CDR3 region is CASSYSGGSGANVLTF. CDR3 coding DNA: TGTGCCAGCAGTTACTCGGGGGGGTCTGGGGCCAACGTCCTGACTTTC. This sequence joins TRBV6-5 and TRBJ2-6; TRBD2 agrees at 7 bases. In germline, CDR1 is MNHEY, CDR2 SVGAGI. V lost 0 bases, J lost 1 base, and 0 bases stayed unmatched. The CDR3 is made up of 16 amino acids.

The chain links TRBV14 to TRBJ1-6; D not resolved. The CDR3 has 12 amino acids. V was cut by 3 bases and J by 7 bases, with 4 bases left in between. Germline V lookup: CDR1 SGHDN, CDR2 FVKESK. CDR3 residues: CASSHSNSPLHF. The CDR3 DNA reads as TGTGCCAGCAGCCATTCAAATTCACCCCTCCACTTT.

J is TRBJ2-2 and V is TRBV5-1, with D perhaps matching TRBD2 (6 bases). V lost 6 bases to trimming and J lost 7 bases, with 13 bases between them. Germline V gene data show CDR1 as SGHRS and CDR2 as YFSETQ. CDR3 length: 13 residues. The DNA for the CDR3 is TGCGCCAGCAAGGAGGGCGCCGGCGGGGAGCTGTTTTTT. As protein: CASKEGAGGELFF.

By sample fraction, this clone is medium-sized (0.01 to 0.1%). The V gene is TRBV27, the J gene TRBJ1-1, with D perhaps TRBD1 (6 bases). The ends were cut back, 6 bases at V and 2 bases at J, with 25 bases in the middle. The CDR3 extends over 18 amino acids. Germline assignment: CDR1 MNHEY and CDR2 SMNVEV (reference sequence). The CDR3 region has the DNA TGTGCCAGCAGCCTCCGACCCCCTTTAGACAGGCTTAACACTGAAGCTTTCTTT. It translates to CASSLRPPLDRLNTEAFF.

The chain links TRBV28 to TRBJ1-4; D not certain. CDR1 is MDHEN and CDR2 is SYDVKM in the germline V gene. V lost 4 bases and J 4 bases, leaving 7 bases between the germline ends. This CDR3 has 13 amino acids. CDR3 sequence (DNA): TGTGCCAGCAGTTCGCAGAATAATGAAAAACTGTTTTTT. Translation gives CASSSQNNEKLFF.

The chain has TRBV7-9 and TRBJ1-2; no clear D. V shed 0 bases and J shed 1 base, with 9 bases lying between them. The CDR3 has 15 residues. Germline V gene lookup returns CDR1 SEHNR and CDR2 FQNEAQ (reference sequence). CDR3 coding DNA: TGTGCCAGCAGCTTAGCGGGCAGAATTAACTATGGCTACACCTTC. Its protein is CASSLAGRINYGYTF.

The chain recombines TRBV6-1 with TRBJ2-3; D remains unclear. The CDR3 is 16 amino acids. V lost 1 base, J lost 2 bases, and 13 bases lay in between. Germline V gene sequence: CDR1 MNHNS, CDR2 SASEGT. The DNA of the CDR3 is TGTGCCAGCAGTGAAGGGTTACGGAGTTACACAGATACGCAGTATTTT. It is translated as CASSEGLRSYTDTQYF.

This chain uses TRBV5-4 with TRBJ2-2; tentative D call: TRBD2 (6 bases). Germline V gene lookup returns CDR1 SGHNT and CDR2 YYREEE (reference sequence). Trimming removed 5 bases at V and 6 bases at J, with 20 bases between. This CDR3 is built from 16 residues. The CDR3: CASRVGGATGAGELFF. The CDR3 DNA is TGTGCCAGCAGGGTGGGCGGGGCCACTGGGGCCGGGGAGCTGTTTTTT.

The CDR3 nucleotides are TGTGCCAGCAGTCCATTCGGGACAGGGACCTACGAGCAGTACTTC. The encoded protein is CASSPFGTGTYEQYF. This sequence joins TRBV6-6 and TRBJ2-7, with 9 bases that match TRBD1. Germline lookup yields CDR1 MNHNY and CDR2 SVGAGI (reference sequence). The CDR3 consists of 15 residues. V shed 5 bases and J 2 bases; nucleotides not matched to a gene: 7.

This clone was seen a handful of times. This rearrangement joins TRBV6-4 to TRBJ2-1; the D gene is possibly TRBD2 (5 bases). In germline, CDR1 is MRHNA, CDR2 SNTAGT. This CDR3 contains 13 residues. The ends were cut back, 5 bases at V and 5 bases at J, with 10 bases in the middle. CDR3 bases: TGTGCCAGCAGTCCAGGACTTCACAATGAGCAGTTCTTC. It is translated as CASSPGLHNEQFF.